This entry features one T cell receptor beta chain sequence. Its matching antigen is unknown. The PCR was carried out with 60 Vbeta primers and 13 Jbeta primers. The assay was immunoSEQ multiplex PCR, and TCRdb's table has in-frame clones only and misses some. The table lists roughly 140,000 clones, over 60% of them singletons. The data derive from a study of cytomegalovirus exposure and HLA in healthy donors. Study conclusions and caveats: Follow-up analysis later connected one missense variant in DCLRE1C with trimming of TCR beta V- and J-genes.

This CDR3 region has 13 residues. The V end was cut by 5 bases, the J end by 2 bases, with 10 bases between. Germline lookup yields CDR1 SGHTA and CDR2 FQGTGA. The source is a man aged 40-55 years in good health and CMV-seronegative. The specimen was PBMCs. The chain carries TRBV7-3 and TRBJ2-7; no clear D gene. The CDR3 region is CASSPRTAYEQYF. The DNA of the CDR3 is TGTGCCAGCAGCCCGAGAACAGCCTACGAGCAGTACTTC.